Listed below are T cell receptor beta chains from one sample, sequenced in a study of T cell responses to AZD1222 COVID-19 vaccine. Method: immunoSEQ multiplex PCR; TCRdb's copy keeps in-frame clones and lacks some. The sample holds 150,000 to 200,000 clones, 94% seen once. Source: peripheral blood, taken on day 0 of AZD1222 vaccination. These receptors came from an adult in good health. The CDR3 runs from the conserved cysteine through the conserved F or W. The D gene is left open where the match is weak. Rows may omit the clone size; those that give it use once, few, many or a size class.

D gene: TRBD2
clone size: .
J gene: TRBJ2-2
V gene: TRBV27
CDR3 protein: CASTPQLAGSGELFF
CDR3 DNA: TGTGCCAGCACCCCGCAACTAGCGGGCTCGGGGGAGCTGTTTTTT

D gene: .
clone size: .
J gene: TRBJ1-4
V gene: TRBV3-1/TRBV3-2
CDR3 protein: CASSQEAAARPNEKLFF
CDR3 DNA: TGTGCCAGCAGCCAAGAGGCAGCTGCACGCCCTAATGAAAAACTGTTTTTT

D gene: .
clone size: .
J gene: TRBJ1-1
V gene: TRBV7-9
CDR3 protein: CASSQHLNTEAFF
CDR3 DNA: TGTGCCAGCAGCCAACACCTAAACACTGAAGCTTTCTTT

D gene: TRBD1
clone size: .
J gene: TRBJ1-2
V gene: TRBV9
CDR3 protein: CASSVATGGVGYTF
CDR3 DNA: TGTGCCAGCAGCGTCGCGACAGGGGGCGTTGGCTACACCTTC

D gene: .
clone size: .
J gene: TRBJ2-1
V gene: TRBV10-3
CDR3 protein: CAISETGDGSEQFF
CDR3 DNA: TGTGCCATCAGTGAGACGGGAGACGGTAGTGAGCAGTTCTTC

D gene: .
clone size: few
J gene: TRBJ2-7
V gene: TRBV18
CDR3 protein: CASSERRGFEQYF
CDR3 DNA: TGTGCCAGCTCGGAGAGGAGGGGGTTCGAGCAGTACTTC

D gene: TRBD2
clone size: .
J gene: TRBJ2-3
V gene: TRBV24-1
CDR3 protein: CATARRGASTDTQYF
CDR3 DNA: TGTGCCACCGCCAGGCGGGGGGCGAGTACAGATACGCAGTATTTT

D gene: .
clone size: once
J gene: TRBJ1-5
V gene: TRBV10-3
CDR3 protein: CAISDDKGGQPQHF
CDR3 DNA: TGTGCCATCAGTGATGATAAAGGCGGACAGCCCCAGCATTTT

D gene: .
clone size: .
J gene: TRBJ1-4
V gene: TRBV6-5
CDR3 protein: CASSYLRGAVAELFF
CDR3 DNA: TGTGCCAGCAGTTACCTAAGGGGGGCAGTCGCGGAACTGTTTTTT

D gene: .
clone size: .
J gene: TRBJ1-1
V gene: TRBV19
CDR3 protein: CATDTRTGMNTEAFF
CDR3 DNA: TGTGCCACCGACACCCGGACGGGGATGAACACTGAAGCTTTCTTT